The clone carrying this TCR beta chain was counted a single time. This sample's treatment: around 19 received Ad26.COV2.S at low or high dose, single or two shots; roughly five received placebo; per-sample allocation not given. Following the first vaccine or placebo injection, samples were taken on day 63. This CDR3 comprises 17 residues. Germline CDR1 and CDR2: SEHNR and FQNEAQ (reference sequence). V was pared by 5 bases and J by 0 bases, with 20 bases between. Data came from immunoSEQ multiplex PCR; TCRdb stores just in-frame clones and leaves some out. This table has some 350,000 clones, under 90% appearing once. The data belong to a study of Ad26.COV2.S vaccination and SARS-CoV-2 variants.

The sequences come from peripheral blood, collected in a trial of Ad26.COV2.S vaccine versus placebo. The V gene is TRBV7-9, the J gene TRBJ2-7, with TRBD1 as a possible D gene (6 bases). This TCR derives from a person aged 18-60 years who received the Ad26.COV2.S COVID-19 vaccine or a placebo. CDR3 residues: CASSTHKDSLGSYEQYF. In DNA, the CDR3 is TGTGCCAGCAGCACCCATAAGGACAGTCTTGGCTCCTACGAGCAGTACTTC.